This T cell receptor beta chain was documented in a study of blood T cell repertoires in COVID-19. This CDR3 spans 13 amino acids. CDR1 is DFQATT and CDR2 is SNEGSKA in the germline V gene (reference sequence). V gave up 3 bases and J gave up 9 bases, with 15 bases separating them. Produced via immunoSEQ multiplex PCR; TCRdb's table is partial and in-frame only. The sample lists about 110,000 clones, roughly four fifths occurring once. The material sequenced was peripheral blood. The rearrangement links TRBV20-1 to TRBJ2-1, with D tentatively TRBD2 (8 bases). The receptor was isolated from an elderly man with COVID-19, enrolled during active disease. The CDR3 sequence is CSASSGRGLEQFF. In DNA form, the CDR3 reads TGCAGTGCTAGTTCCGGGAGGGGGCTTGAGCAGTTCTTC.